The following is a T cell receptor beta chain sequence with its context. The antigen is undetermined. The sample belongs to a study of shared clonotypes between healthy human individuals. Notes on the study in general: At large depth, rarefaction still showed sorted-subset sequencing to be incomplete.

Profiling relied on immunoSEQ multiplex PCR, and the TCRdb table lists in-frame clones only, not all of them. The sample yields 550,000 to 750,000 clones, 90% to 95% seen once. CD45RO-negative, CCR7-positively selected cells formed the naive CD8 fraction, excluding terminally differentiated effector memory CD45RA+ cells. Sequencing was carried out using naive CD8+ T cells sorted from blood. This clonotype was sampled from a man aged 25-45 years in good health.

In DNA, the CDR3 is TGCGCCAGCAGCCAGCGACTAGCGGCCTCCTACGAGCAGTACTTC. Its protein is CASSQRLAASYEQYF. J is TRBJ2-7 and V is TRBV4-1; TRBD2 aligns across 9 bases. Per germline, CDR1 MGHRA and CDR2 YSYEKL. Trimming took 3 bases from V and 0 from J; bases not matched to a gene: 3. The CDR3 has 15 residues.